The 17 T cell receptor beta chains below come from one sample, sequenced in a study of Graves' ophthalmopathy and Graves' hyperthyroidism. RNA transcripts were the source from which TCR beta CDR3 regions were amplified. A first-round RT-PCR used HTBI primers, followed by a second-round multiplex PCR. TCRdb reprocessed the multiplex PCR reads with MiXCR, giving one entry per CDR3 protein. This sample has around 400,000 distinct CDR3 sequences; about 17% occur once, and the top ten carry roughly 1.4%. Material: peripheral blood. These receptors all come from a woman under 30 with Graves' ophthalmopathy.

This clonotype was seen at least ten times. The chain carries TRBV6-1 and TRBJ2-7; 7 nucleotides match TRBD1. The CDR3 is 13 amino acids. Losses at the gene ends were 7 bases for V and 1 base for J; bases not matched to a gene: 4. CDR1 is MNHNS and CDR2 is SASEGT in the germline V gene. The CDR3 is CASNRGPSYEQYF. Here the CDR3 DNA reads TGTGCCAGCAACAGGGGCCCGTCCTACGAGCAGTACTTC.

This clonotype was recorded at least ten times. This sequence joins TRBV28 and TRBJ1-1, with 8 bases lining up with TRBD1. The CDR3 loop spans 15 amino acids. Losses at the gene ends were 4 bases for V and 7 bases for J; bases not matched to a gene: 11. Looked up from germline, CDR1 is MDHEN and CDR2 is SYDVKM. The CDR3, as DNA: TGTGCCAGCAGTTCCAGGACAGGGCGAACGGGTGAAGCTTTCTTT. Translated: CASSSRTGRTGEAFF.

Many counts were recorded for this clonotype. The rearrangement joins TRBV28 to TRBJ1-5; D gene unclear. The CDR3 runs 14 residues. V dropped 6 bases and J dropped 3 bases, with 12 bases sitting between them. Germline loops: CDR1 MDHEN, CDR2 SYDVKM. CDR3 protein: CASRLLDANQPQHF. The CDR3 nucleotides read TGTGCCAGCAGATTGCTGGACGCCAATCAGCCCCAGCATTTT.

This clonotype occurred many times. The chain has TRBV9 and TRBJ1-1; D unresolved. Between the trimmed V and J ends, which lost 1 base and 1 base, there was a span of 17 bases. Germline loops: CDR1 SGDLS, CDR2 YYNGEE. The CDR3 consists of 17 residues. CDR3 region: CASSVRGEGVGNTEAFF. CDR3 nucleotide sequence: TGTGCCAGCAGCGTACGTGGGGAAGGAGTGGGGAACACTGAAGCTTTCTTT.

This clonotype was counted many times. The chain carries TRBV2 and TRBJ2-7, with unresolved D. The CDR3 sequence is 12 residues long. Germline CDR1 SNHLY, CDR2 FYNNEI. V was shortened by 2 bases and J by 6 bases, with 8 bases between the two germline ends. The CDR3 bases are TGTGCCAGCAGTGAAAATCGGGCCGAGCAGTACTTC. Protein: CASSENRAEQYF.

This clonotype was recorded many times. V gene TRBV12-3 or TRBV12-4 combines with J gene TRBJ2-7; a possible D gene is TRBD2 (6 bases). The CDR3 length is 14 residues. Between the trimmed V and J ends, which lost 6 bases and 4 bases, there was a span of 16 bases. This CDR3 reads CASRSGGVGYEQYF. The DNA of the CDR3 is TGTGCCAGCAGAAGTGGAGGGGTGGGTTACGAGCAGTACTTC.

The chain couples TRBV28 to TRBJ1-2, with D possibly matching TRBD1 (6 bases). Germline V gives CDR1 MDHEN, CDR2 SYDVKM. The CDR3 totals 14 residues. V was clipped by 5 bases and J by 8 bases, with 18 bases between them. The CDR3 bases are TGTGCCAGCAGTCCAGGGGACCTTCTTCACGGCTACACCTTC. Encoded protein: CASSPGDLLHGYTF.

This clonotype has ten or more counts. The genes are TRBV7-2 and TRBJ1-6; D ambiguous. CDR1 and CDR2 from the germline V gene are SGHTA and FQGNSA. The CDR3 sequence is 15 residues long. Trimming left V 5 bases short and J 4 bases short, with 12 bases between. CDR3 amino acids: CASSPHNLYNSPLHF. The CDR3 bases are TGTGCCAGCAGCCCCCATAATCTGTATAATTCACCCCTCCACTTT.

This clonotype was detected ten times or more. This rearrangement joins TRBV6-1 to TRBJ1-6, with unresolved D. This CDR3 comprises 12 residues. Trimming took off 6 bases at V and 9 bases at J, with 9 bases between the two ends. Germline-derived CDR1 and CDR2 are MNHNS and SASEGT. The CDR3 loop reads CASRRDASPLHF. The CDR3 DNA reads TGTGCCAGCAGACGAGACGCTTCACCCCTCCACTTT.

This clonotype was observed many times. The chain recombines TRBV20-1 with TRBJ2-5, with 8 bases matching TRBD2. This CDR3 comprises 17 residues. The trim removed 3 bases at V and 3 bases at J, leaving 15 bases unmatched. Germline CDR1 DFQATT, CDR2 SNEGSKA (reference sequence). The CDR3 loop reads CSASGFRLAGGEETQYF. In nucleotides, the CDR3 is TGCAGTGCTAGCGGGTTCAGGTTGGCGGGGGGCGAAGAGACCCAGTACTTC.

The genes are TRBV6-1 and TRBJ1-1, with D possibly matching TRBD1 (6 bases). This CDR3 has 15 amino acids. V was pared by 5 bases and J by 4 bases, with 17 bases between. Germline assignment: CDR1 MNHNS and CDR2 SASEGT. CDR3 in amino acids: CASSPPQGFGTEAFF. DNA for the CDR3: TGTGCCAGCAGTCCCCCTCAGGGGTTTGGCACTGAAGCTTTCTTT.

This clonotype was seen repeatedly, ten times or more. The CDR3 DNA sequence: TGTGCCTGGAGGGGACAACCCACCGGGGAGCTGTTTTTT. Protein: CAWRGQPTGELFF. The genes are TRBV30 and TRBJ2-2, with a possible D match to TRBD1 (6 bases). Germline V lookup: CDR1 GTSNPN, CDR2 SVGIG (reference sequence). The CDR3 extends over 13 amino acids. The V end was cut by 3 bases, the J end by 4 bases, with 9 bases between.

The chain is built from TRBV6-1 and TRBJ1-2; D not resolved. Looked up from germline, CDR1 is MNHNS and CDR2 is SASEGT. The CDR3 runs 13 residues. The ends were cut back, 6 bases at V and 8 bases at J, with 16 bases in the middle. CDR3 DNA sequence: TGTGCCAGCAGCCCACGGCCGGGGAGCGGCTACACCTTC. Its protein is CASSPRPGSGYTF.

The rearrangement links TRBV7-2 to TRBJ2-7, with D perhaps assigned TRBD1 or TRBD2 (5 bases each). The CDR3 runs to 14 residues. V lost 9 bases and J lost 1, with 16 bases in between. The germline gives CDR1 SGHTA, CDR2 FQGNSA. The CDR3 region is CASGRDRRSYEQYF. DNA for the CDR3: TGTGCCAGTGGCCGGGACCGGAGGTCCTACGAGCAGTACTTC.

This clonotype was found many times. Germline and junction disagree at one end, which may indicate a read error. This chain links TRBV5-1 with TRBJ2-7; D possibly uses TRBD1 or TRBD2 (5 bases each). Germline V gene data show CDR1 as SGHRS and CDR2 as YFSETQ. The CDR3 totals 15 residues. CDR3 protein: CASRLGEVLAYEQYF. For the CDR3, the DNA is TGCGCCAGCAGGTTGGGGGAAGTGCTAGCCTACGAGCAGTACTTC.

V gene TRBV6-2 or TRBV6-3 combines with J gene TRBJ1-6; D gene ambiguous. Germline V CDR1 and CDR2: MNHEY, SVGEGT. The CDR3 totals 13 residues. V lost 0 bases and J 13 bases, leaving 10 bases between the germline ends. CDR3 loop: CASSYSGSSPLHF. CDR3 DNA sequence: TGTGCCAGCAGTTACTCTGGGAGTTCGCCCCTCCACTTT.

The chain employs TRBV11-2 and TRBJ2-2; D remains ambiguous. Germline V gene sequence: CDR1 SGHAT, CDR2 FQNNGV. The germline V and J ends were trimmed by 4 bases and 6 bases, with 6 bases remaining between them. The CDR3 covers 12 residues. The CDR3 sequence: CASSSDPGELFF. Written as DNA, the CDR3 is TGTGCCAGCAGCTCGGATCCCGGGGAGCTGTTTTTT.